This passage covers 25 T cell receptor beta chains from one sample sequenced in a study of metastatic and nonmetastatic thyroid tumors. Ahead of thyroid surgery, no patient had received treatment of any kind. TCRdb reanalyzed the PCR reads with MiXCR. The sample records 20,000 to 25,000 clones, about a fifth being singletons. The sequenced sample consisted of blood. These TCRs come from a female donor with papillary thyroid cancer or a benign thyroid nodule (not recorded which). Some clones in this sample may be carry-over from other donors' samples.

This clone came up many times. V usage is TRBV4-1 and J usage is TRBJ2-1, with 7 bases aligning to TRBD2. The CDR3 contains 15 residues. V lost 1 base, J lost 7 bases, and 7 bases stayed unmatched. Germline V lookup: CDR1 MGHRA, CDR2 YSYEKL. This CDR3 is CASSQGLAGENEQFF. CDR3 DNA sequence: TGCGCCAGCAGCCAAGGACTAGCCGGGGAGAATGAGCAGTTCTTC.

This clone has at least ten counts. The chain links TRBV28 to TRBJ2-1, with 9 bases fitting TRBD1. Germline loops: CDR1 MDHEN, CDR2 SYDVKM. The CDR3 extends over 14 amino acids. V was pared by 10 bases and J by 1 base, with 5 bases of the junction left unmatched. The CDR3 DNA sequence: TGTGCCACCCGGACAGGGGAGTCCTACAATGAGCAGTTCTTC. Translated, it gives CATRTGESYNEQFF.

This clone was observed at least ten times. The chain joins TRBV20-1 to TRBJ1-2; D remains unclear. The V gene's germline CDR1 is DFQATT and CDR2 SNEGSKA (reference sequence). V lost 0 bases and J 5 bases, leaving 10 bases between the germline ends. The CDR3 sequence is 13 residues long. Here the CDR3 DNA reads TGCAGTGCTAGAGACCGAAGAGGATATGGCTACACCTTC. This translates into CSARDRRGYGYTF.

This chain uses TRBV11-2 with TRBJ2-7, with 9 positions matching TRBD1. The germline V gene has CDR1 SGHAT and CDR2 FQNNGV. V shed 5 bases, J shed 8 bases, and the junction held 13 bases outside the gene matches. The CDR3 sequence is 15 residues long. The CDR3 reads CASSPLDRGVGQQYF. As DNA, the CDR3 is TGTGCCAGCAGCCCCCTTGACAGGGGGGTGGGCCAGCAGTACTTC. Together with reference TRBV11-2 and TRBJ2-7, the CDR3 gives the full variable domain: EAGVAQSPRYKIIEKRQSVAFWCNPISGHATLYWYQQILGQGPKLLIQFQNNGVVDDSQLPKDRFSAERLKGVDSTLKIQPAKLEDSAVYLCASSPLDRGVGQQYFGPGTRLTVT.

In this sample, this clone turned up a few times. This chain connects TRBV28 to TRBJ2-7; 7 nucleotides agree with TRBD2. Germline-derived CDR1 and CDR2 are MDHEN and SYDVKM. J was trimmed by 0 bases and V by 9 bases; bases with no gene match: 11. The CDR3 is 15 amino acids. In nucleotides, the CDR3 is TGTGCCAGTGGGAAGAGGGGCGGGAGCTCCTACGAGCAGTACTTC. This encodes CASGKRGGSSYEQYF.

The chain links TRBV7-6 to TRBJ2-7, with D possibly being TRBD2 (5 bases). Germline V lookup: CDR1 SGHVS, CDR2 FNYEAQ. Trimming left V 5 bases short and J 4 bases short, with 9 bases between. The CDR3 contains 12 residues. CDR3 DNA: TGTGCCAGCAGCGCTACTAGTTACGAGCAGTACTTC. This encodes CASSATSYEQYF.

This chain joins TRBV15 and TRBJ2-7; 7 bases match TRBD1. Per the germline V gene, CDR1 is LNHNV and CDR2 is YYDKDF (reference sequence). The length of the CDR3 is 15 residues. V shed 5 bases, J shed 7 bases, and the junction held 14 bases outside the gene matches. This CDR3 is CATSPPPGQLKEQYF. DNA for the CDR3: TGTGCCACCAGCCCTCCTCCGGGACAGCTTAAAGAGCAGTACTTC.

This clone was observed a handful of times. V usage is TRBV6-2 or TRBV6-3 and J usage is TRBJ2-3; TRBD1 aligns across 9 bases. The CDR3 sequence is 15 residues long. CDR1 is MNHEY and CDR2 is SVGEGT in the germline V gene. V gave up 4 bases and J gave up 6 bases; unmatched junction bases: 8. CDR3 coding DNA: TGTGCCAGCAGTTCCCCGGGACAGGGAAGGGATACGCAGTATTTT. Its protein product is CASSSPGQGRDTQYF.

The sample holds a few counts of this clone. The chain is built from TRBV24-1 and TRBJ2-1; D gene ambiguous. The CDR3 has 11 amino acids. Per germline, CDR1 KGHDR and CDR2 SFDVKD. Trimming stripped 3 bases from V and 15 bases from J, with 11 bases between. This CDR3 is CATSDHTKPFF. CDR3 nucleotide sequence: TGTGCCACCAGTGATCATACTAAGCCGTTCTTC.

This clone was counted only a few times. A read error may explain this, as a much larger clone is one base away. V and J are TRBV27 and TRBJ2-3; 8 nucleotides line up with TRBD2. The CDR3 contains 15 residues. Germline V lookup: CDR1 MNHEY, CDR2 SMNVEV (reference sequence). The CDR3 is CASSLYGRDTDTHYF. The CDR3 DNA is TGTGCCAGCAGTTTATACGGGAGGGACACAGATACGCATTATTTT.

This clone appeared many times. J is TRBJ2-2 and V is TRBV19; 7 bases align to TRBD1. V lost 3 bases to trimming and J lost 7 bases; unmatched junction nucleotides: 5. CDR1 and CDR2 (germline): LNHDA, SQIVND (reference sequence). This CDR3 has 14 amino acids. Here the CDR3 DNA reads TGTGCCAGTAGTATGGGACAGTGGATCGGGGAGCTGTTTTTT. This sequence encodes CASSMGQWIGELFF.

A few counts support this clone. The chain recombines TRBV6-4 with TRBJ2-3; 7 bases fit TRBD1. The CDR3 extends over 14 amino acids. Per the germline V gene, CDR1 is MRHNA and CDR2 is SNTAGT. V shed 5 bases and J 5 bases; nucleotides not matched to a gene: 7. CDR3 in DNA: TGTGCCAGCAGTCCCGGGACAGAAGGAGATACGCAGTATTTT. Translating it yields CASSPGTEGDTQYF.

There are many counts of this clone. The V gene is TRBV19, the J gene TRBJ2-3, with D hard to call. Germline CDR1 is LNHDA and CDR2 is SQIVND (reference sequence). CDR3 length: 14 residues. Trimming removed 7 bases at V and 1 base at J, with 12 bases between. CDR3 nucleotide sequence: TGTGCCAGTAACCCCGGTGGGGGCACAGATACGCAGTATTTT. Translation gives CASNPGGGTDTQYF. The entire variable domain, with the rest obtained from reference TRBV19 and TRBJ2-3, is as follows: DGGITQSPKYLFRKEGQNVTLSCEQNLNHDAMYWYRQDPGQGLRLIYYSQIVNDFQKGDIAEGYSVSREKKESFPLTVTSAQKNPTAFYLCASNPGGGTDTQYFGPGTRLTVL.

Points on this clone: At one end the junction does not follow the germline gene, possibly because of a read error. J is TRBJ1-1 and V is TRBV5-1; D may be TRBD1 (6 bases). The CDR3 spans 16 residues. From germline, CDR1 is SGHRS and CDR2 YFSETQ. The CDR3 sequence is CASSLGQGSMKTEALF. The CDR3 region has the DNA TGCGCCAGCAGCTTGGGGCAGGGGTCAATGAAAACTGAAGCTTTATTT.

This clone was observed many times. The V call is TRBV10-1, the J call TRBJ2-7; D ambiguous. The CDR3 is made up of 15 amino acids. Trimming took off 4 bases at V and 0 bases at J, with 13 bases between the two ends. CDR1 and CDR2 from the germline V gene are WNHNN and SYGVQD (reference sequence). The CDR3 sequence is CASSGSDTRSYEQYF. In DNA, the CDR3 is TGCGCCAGCAGTGGTTCCGACACCCGCTCCTACGAGCAGTACTTC.

The table lists this clone with many counts. The V gene is TRBV3-1, the J gene TRBJ2-5, with D perhaps assigned TRBD1 or TRBD2 (5 bases each). Trimming cost V 6 bases and J 4 bases, with 18 bases left between them. The CDR3 spans 15 residues. From germline, CDR1 is LGHDT and CDR2 YNNKEL (reference sequence). The CDR3, as DNA: TGTGCCAGCAGGGACGGGGCAGGATTCATAGAGACCCAGTACTTC. Its protein is CASRDGAGFIETQYF.

This clone was seen many times. The V gene is TRBV4-3, the J gene TRBJ2-3; no clear D gene. Germline assignment: CDR1 LGHNA and CDR2 YSLEER. This CDR3 has 13 residues. The V end was cut by 1 base, the J end by 4 bases, with 6 bases between. Here the CDR3 DNA reads TGCGCCAGCAGCCAAGCGAGGTCAGATACGCAGTATTTT. Translation: CASSQARSDTQYF.

This clone has ten or more counts. The chain combines TRBV6-1 with TRBJ2-1; D is ambiguous. There are 15 residues in the CDR3. Between the trimmed V and J ends, which lost 5 bases and 2 bases, there was a span of 13 bases. Per germline, CDR1 MNHNS and CDR2 SASEGT. The CDR3 DNA sequence: TGTGCCAGCAGTACTCTGACAAGGGCCTACAATGAGCAGTTCTTC. This codes for CASSTLTRAYNEQFF.

V gene TRBV20-1 combines with J gene TRBJ2-7, with 7 bases aligning to TRBD2. Germline V gene lookup returns CDR1 DFQATT and CDR2 SNEGSKA (reference sequence). With 0 bases clipped from V and 2 bases from J, the junction kept 7 bases outside the gene matches. CDR3 length: 15 amino acids. CDR3 amino acids: CSARDPAGTTYEQYF. CDR3 in DNA: TGCAGTGCTAGAGATCCAGCGGGGACCACCTACGAGCAGTACTTC.

There are a few counts of this clone. The J gene is TRBJ2-7, the V gene TRBV28; 7 nucleotides match TRBD1. The V segment lost 6 bases and the J segment 2 bases; nucleotides outside the gene matches: 4. Germline V gene lookup returns CDR1 MDHEN and CDR2 SYDVKM. CDR3 length equals 13 residues. Here the CDR3 DNA reads TGTGCCAGCAGACCAGGGGGTACCTACGAGCAGTACTTC. Amino acids: CASRPGGTYEQYF.

This clone was detected ten times or more. The chain is built from TRBV28 and TRBJ2-3; the D is unclear. In germline, CDR1 is MDHEN, CDR2 SYDVKM. The CDR3 length is 14 residues. V dropped 3 bases and J dropped 0 bases, with 7 bases sitting between them. This chain's CDR3 is CASSFTTSTDTQYF. The CDR3 region has the DNA TGTGCCAGCAGTTTCACGACTAGCACAGATACGCAGTATTTT.

In this sample, this clone turned up once. The rearrangement uses TRBV20-1 and TRBJ2-2, with D maybe TRBD2 (6 bases). V was pared by 1 base and J by 0 bases, with 6 bases between. Germline V gene sequence: CDR1 DFQATT, CDR2 SNEGSKA (reference sequence). This CDR3 comprises 14 residues. The CDR3 spells CSARGLANTGELFF. As DNA, the CDR3 is TGCAGTGCTAGAGGACTAGCGAACACCGGGGAGCTGTTTTTT.

This clone was detected ten times or more. The CDR3 protein is CASSLSGTSGIPQYNEQFF. The CDR3 DNA reads as TGTGCCAGCTCGCTTTCCGGGACTAGCGGGATCCCACAATACAATGAGCAGTTCTTC. The chain links TRBV18 to TRBJ2-1; 13 positions match TRBD2. The V gene's germline CDR1 is KGHSH and CDR2 LQKENI. This CDR3 comprises 19 residues. J lost 4 bases, V lost 6 bases, and 15 bases had no gene match.

The V call is TRBV7-2, the J call TRBJ2-7, with 8 nucleotides matching TRBD1. The CDR3 has 13 amino acids. Germline-derived CDR1 and CDR2 are SGHTA and FQGNSA. V dropped 5 bases and J dropped 5; count of bases not matched to a gene: 5. In DNA form, the CDR3 reads TGTGCCAGCAGCCAGGACAGGGCTGACGAGCAGTACTTC. Encoded protein: CASSQDRADEQYF.

This clone was seen at least ten times. The genes are TRBV6-1 and TRBJ2-5; TRBD2 aligns across 13 bases. The V segment lost 5 bases and the J segment 5 bases; nucleotides outside the gene matches: 2. Germline V gene sequence: CDR1 MNHNS, CDR2 SASEGT. CDR3 length: 14 residues. Written as DNA, the CDR3 is TGTGCCAGCAGTCTGACTAGCGGGAGGGAGACCCAGTACTTC. Translated: CASSLTSGRETQYF.